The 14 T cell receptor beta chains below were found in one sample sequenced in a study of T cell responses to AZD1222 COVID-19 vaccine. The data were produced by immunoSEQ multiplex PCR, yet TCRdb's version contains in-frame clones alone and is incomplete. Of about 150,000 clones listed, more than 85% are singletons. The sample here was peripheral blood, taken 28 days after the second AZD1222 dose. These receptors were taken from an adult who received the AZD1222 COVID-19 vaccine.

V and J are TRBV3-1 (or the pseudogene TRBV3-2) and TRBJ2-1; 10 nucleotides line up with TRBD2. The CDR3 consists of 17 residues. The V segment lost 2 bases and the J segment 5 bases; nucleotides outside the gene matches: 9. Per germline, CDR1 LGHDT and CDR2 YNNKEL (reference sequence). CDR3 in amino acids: CASSQFSGTSANNEQFF. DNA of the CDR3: TGTGCCAGCAGCCAATTTTCCGGGACTAGCGCCAACAATGAGCAGTTCTTC.

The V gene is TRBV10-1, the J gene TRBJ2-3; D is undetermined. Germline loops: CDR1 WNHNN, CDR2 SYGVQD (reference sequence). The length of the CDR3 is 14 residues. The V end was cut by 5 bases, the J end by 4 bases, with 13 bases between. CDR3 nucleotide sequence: TGCGCCAGCAGTTCTTCCCTAGGATCAGATACGCAGTATTTT. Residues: CASSSSLGSDTQYF.

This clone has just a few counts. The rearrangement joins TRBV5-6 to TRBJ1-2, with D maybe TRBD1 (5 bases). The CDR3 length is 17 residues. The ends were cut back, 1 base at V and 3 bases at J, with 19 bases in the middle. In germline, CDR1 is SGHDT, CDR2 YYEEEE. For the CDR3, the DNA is TGTGCCAGCAGCTTGTTAGCCTCGAGACAGATATACTATGGCTACACCTTC. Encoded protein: CASSLLASRQIYYGYTF.

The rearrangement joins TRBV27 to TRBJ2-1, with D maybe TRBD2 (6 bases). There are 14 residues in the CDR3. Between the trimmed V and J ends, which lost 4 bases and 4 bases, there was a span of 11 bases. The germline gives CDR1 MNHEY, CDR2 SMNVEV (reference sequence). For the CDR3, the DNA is TGTGCCAGCAGTTGGGAGGCCCGATACAATGAGCAGTTCTTC. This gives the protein CASSWEARYNEQFF.

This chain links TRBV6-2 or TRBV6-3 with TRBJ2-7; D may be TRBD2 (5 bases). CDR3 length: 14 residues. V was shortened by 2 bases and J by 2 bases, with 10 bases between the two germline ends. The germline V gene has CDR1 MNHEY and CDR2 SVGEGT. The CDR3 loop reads CASSYQLETYEQYF. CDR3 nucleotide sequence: TGTGCCAGCAGTTACCAACTAGAAACCTACGAGCAGTACTTC.

The CDR3 DNA sequence: TGTGCCAGCAGCCAAGATACCACGGACCGGAAGCAGTACTTC. Its protein is CASSQDTTDRKQYF. This chain connects TRBV3-1 (or the pseudogene TRBV3-2) to TRBJ2-7, with D unclear. This CDR3 comprises 14 residues. Germline V CDR1 and CDR2: LGHDT, YNNKEL (reference sequence). The V gene lost 0 bases and the J gene lost 8 bases, with 14 bases spanning the gap.

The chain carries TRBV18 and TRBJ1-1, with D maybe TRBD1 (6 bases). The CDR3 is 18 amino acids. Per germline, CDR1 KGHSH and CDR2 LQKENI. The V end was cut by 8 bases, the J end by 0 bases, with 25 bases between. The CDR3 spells CASQQDRHSYGMNTEAFF. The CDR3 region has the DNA TGTGCCAGCCAACAAGACAGGCATAGCTACGGCATGAACACTGAAGCTTTCTTT. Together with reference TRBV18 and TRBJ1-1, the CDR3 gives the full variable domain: NAGVMQNPRHLVRRRGQEARLRCSPMKGHSHVYWYRQLPEEGLKFMVYLQKENIIDESGMPKERFSAEFPKEGPSILRIQQVVRGDSAAYFCASQQDRHSYGMNTEAFFGQGTRLTVV.

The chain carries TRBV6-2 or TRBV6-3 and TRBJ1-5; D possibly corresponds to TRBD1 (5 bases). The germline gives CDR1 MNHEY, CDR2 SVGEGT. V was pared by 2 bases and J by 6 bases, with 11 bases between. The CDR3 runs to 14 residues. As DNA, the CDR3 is TGTGCCAGCAGTTACCAGGGTTCTAGTCAGCCCCAGCATTTT. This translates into CASSYQGSSQPQHF.

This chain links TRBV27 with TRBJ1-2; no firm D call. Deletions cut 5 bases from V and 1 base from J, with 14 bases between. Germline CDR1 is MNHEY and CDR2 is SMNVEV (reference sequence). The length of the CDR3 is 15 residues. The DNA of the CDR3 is TGTGCCAGCAGTCCACTCGGACCGAATAACTATGGCTACACCTTC. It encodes CASSPLGPNNYGYTF.

The CDR3: CASSVGPESSYEQYF. The CDR3 region has the DNA TGTGCCAGCAGCGTCGGGCCGGAGAGCTCCTACGAGCAGTACTTC. V gene TRBV11-2 combines with J gene TRBJ2-7; D is unclear. This CDR3 region has 15 residues. From germline, CDR1 is SGHAT and CDR2 FQNNGV. With 5 bases removed from V and 0 bases from J, the gap between germline ends came to 14 bases.

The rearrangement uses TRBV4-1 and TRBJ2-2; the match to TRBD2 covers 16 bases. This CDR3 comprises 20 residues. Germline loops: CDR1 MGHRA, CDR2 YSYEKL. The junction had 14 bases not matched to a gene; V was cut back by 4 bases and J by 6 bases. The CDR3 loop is CASSLEGGLAGGPIAGELFF. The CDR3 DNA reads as TGCGCCAGCAGCCTTGAAGGGGGACTAGCGGGAGGGCCGATAGCCGGGGAGCTGTTTTTT.

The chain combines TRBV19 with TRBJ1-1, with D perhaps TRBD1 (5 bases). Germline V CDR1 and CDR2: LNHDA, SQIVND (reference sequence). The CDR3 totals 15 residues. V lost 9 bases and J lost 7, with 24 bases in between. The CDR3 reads CASTLYGGKGFEAFF. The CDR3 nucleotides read TGTGCCAGCACCTTATACGGGGGGAAGGGGTTTGAAGCTTTCTTT.

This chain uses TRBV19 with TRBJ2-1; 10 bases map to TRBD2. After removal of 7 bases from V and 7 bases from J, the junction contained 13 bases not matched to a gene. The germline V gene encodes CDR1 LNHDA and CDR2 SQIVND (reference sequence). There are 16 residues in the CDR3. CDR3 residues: CASTSSGSILRNEQFF. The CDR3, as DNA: TGTGCCAGTACGTCTAGCGGGAGTATATTGAGGAATGAGCAGTTCTTC.

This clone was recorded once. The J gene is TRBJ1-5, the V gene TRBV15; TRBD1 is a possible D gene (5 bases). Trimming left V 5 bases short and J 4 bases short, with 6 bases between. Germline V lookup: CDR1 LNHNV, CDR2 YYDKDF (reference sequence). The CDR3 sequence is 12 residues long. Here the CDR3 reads CATSGGNQPQHF. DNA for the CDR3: TGTGCCACCAGCGGGGGGAATCAGCCCCAGCATTTT.